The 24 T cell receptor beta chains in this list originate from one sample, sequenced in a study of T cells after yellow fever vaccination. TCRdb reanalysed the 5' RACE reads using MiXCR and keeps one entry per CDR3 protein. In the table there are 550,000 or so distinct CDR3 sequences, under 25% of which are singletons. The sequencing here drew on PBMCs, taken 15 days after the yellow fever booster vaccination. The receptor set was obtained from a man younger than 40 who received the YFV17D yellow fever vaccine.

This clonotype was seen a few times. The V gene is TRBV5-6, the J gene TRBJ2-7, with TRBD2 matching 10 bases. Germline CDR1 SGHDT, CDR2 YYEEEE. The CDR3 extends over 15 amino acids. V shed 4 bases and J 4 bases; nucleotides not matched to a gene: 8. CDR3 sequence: CASSLLAGARYEQYF. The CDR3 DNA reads TGTGCCAGCAGCCTTCTAGCGGGAGCACGATACGAGCAGTACTTC.

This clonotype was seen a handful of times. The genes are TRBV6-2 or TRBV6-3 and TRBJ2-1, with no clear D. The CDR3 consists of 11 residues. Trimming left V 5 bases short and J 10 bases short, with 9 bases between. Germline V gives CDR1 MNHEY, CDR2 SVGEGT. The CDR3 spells CASSGLFEQFF. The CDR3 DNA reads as TGTGCCAGCAGTGGGCTATTCGAGCAGTTCTTC.

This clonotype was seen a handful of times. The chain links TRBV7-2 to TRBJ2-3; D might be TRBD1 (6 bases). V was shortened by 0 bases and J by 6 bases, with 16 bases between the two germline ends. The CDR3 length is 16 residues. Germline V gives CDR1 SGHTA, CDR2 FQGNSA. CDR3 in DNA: TGTGCCAGCAGCTTAGCGGGCAGGGGAGTAGGGGATACGCAGTATTTT. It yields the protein CASSLAGRGVGDTQYF.

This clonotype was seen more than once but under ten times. This CDR3 is CASSPLGTGHPVSYEQYF. CDR3 DNA: TGTGCCAGCTCACCCCTAGGAACGGGCCACCCTGTCTCCTACGAGCAGTACTTC. This chain connects TRBV18 to TRBJ2-7; D remains unclear. The CDR3 covers 18 residues. CDR1 KGHSH and CDR2 LQKENI come from the germline V gene. V lost 3 bases, J lost 0 bases, and 21 bases lay in between. Full variable domain (missing parts from reference TRBV18 and TRBJ2-7): NAGVMQNPRHLVRRRGQEARLRCSPMKGHSHVYWYRQLPEEGLKFMVYLQKENIIDESGMPKERFSAEFPKEGPSILRIQQVVRGDSAAYFCASSPLGTGHPVSYEQYFGPGTRLTVT.

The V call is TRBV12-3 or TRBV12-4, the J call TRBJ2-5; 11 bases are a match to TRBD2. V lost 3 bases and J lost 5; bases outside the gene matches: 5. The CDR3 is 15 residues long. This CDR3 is CASSFRLAGSETQYF. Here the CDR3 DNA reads TGTGCCAGCAGTTTCCGACTAGCGGGATCGGAGACCCAGTACTTC.

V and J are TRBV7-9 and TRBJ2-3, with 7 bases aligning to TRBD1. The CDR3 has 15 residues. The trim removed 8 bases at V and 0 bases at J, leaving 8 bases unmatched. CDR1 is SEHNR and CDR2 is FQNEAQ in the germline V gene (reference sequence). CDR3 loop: CASPKKGASTDTQYF. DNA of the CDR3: TGTGCCAGCCCTAAAAAGGGGGCCAGCACAGATACGCAGTATTTT.

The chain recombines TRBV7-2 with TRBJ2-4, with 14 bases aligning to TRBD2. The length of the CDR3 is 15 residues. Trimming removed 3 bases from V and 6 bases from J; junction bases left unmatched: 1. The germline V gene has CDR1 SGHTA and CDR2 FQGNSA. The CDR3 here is CASSLGTSGRNIQYF. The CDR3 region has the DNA TGTGCCAGCAGCTTGGGGACTAGCGGGAGAAACATTCAGTACTTC.

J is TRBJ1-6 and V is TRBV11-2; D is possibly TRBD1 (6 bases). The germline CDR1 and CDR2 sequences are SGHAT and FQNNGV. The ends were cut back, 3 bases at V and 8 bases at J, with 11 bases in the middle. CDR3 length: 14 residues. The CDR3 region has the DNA TGTGCCAGCAGCTTCATACAGGGTGATTCACCCCTCCACTTT. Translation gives CASSFIQGDSPLHF.

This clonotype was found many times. CDR3 residues: CASTPFGRDYDEQYF. The CDR3 DNA reads TGTGCCAGCACCCCCTTTGGGCGGGATTATGACGAGCAGTACTTC. The V gene is TRBV9, the J gene TRBJ2-7; D might be TRBD2 (6 bases). The CDR3 runs to 15 residues. The V end lost 6 bases, the J end lost 5 bases, and 21 bases lay between the germline ends. CDR1 SGDLS and CDR2 YYNGEE come from the germline V gene.

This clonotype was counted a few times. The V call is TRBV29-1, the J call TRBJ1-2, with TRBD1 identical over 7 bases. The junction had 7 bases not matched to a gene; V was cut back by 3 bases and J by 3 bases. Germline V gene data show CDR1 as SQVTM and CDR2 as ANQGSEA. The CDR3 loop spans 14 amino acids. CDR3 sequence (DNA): TGCAGCGTTGAGGCGGCAGGGGGGGACTATGGCTACACCTTC. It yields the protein CSVEAAGGDYGYTF.

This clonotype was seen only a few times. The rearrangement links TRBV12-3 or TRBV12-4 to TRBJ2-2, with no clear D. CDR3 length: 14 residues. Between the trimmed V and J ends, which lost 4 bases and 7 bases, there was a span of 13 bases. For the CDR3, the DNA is TGTGCCAGCAGTTGGTCCGCGGTTGGCGGGGAGCTGTTTTTT. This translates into CASSWSAVGGELFF.

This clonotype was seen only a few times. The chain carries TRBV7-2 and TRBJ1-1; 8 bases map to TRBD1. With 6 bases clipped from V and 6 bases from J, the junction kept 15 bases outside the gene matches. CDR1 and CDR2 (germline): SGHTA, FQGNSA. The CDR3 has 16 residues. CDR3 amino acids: CASSPRSGGTGAEAFF. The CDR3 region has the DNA TGTGCCAGCAGTCCCCGGAGTGGAGGGACAGGAGCTGAAGCTTTCTTT.

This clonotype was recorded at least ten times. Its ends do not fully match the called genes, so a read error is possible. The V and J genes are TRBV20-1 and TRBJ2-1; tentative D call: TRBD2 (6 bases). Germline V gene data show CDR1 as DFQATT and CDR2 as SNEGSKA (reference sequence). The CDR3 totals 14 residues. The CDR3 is CSATLAGRWNEQFF. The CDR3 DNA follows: TGCAGCGCTACCTTGGCCGGGAGATGGAATGAGCAGTTCTTC.

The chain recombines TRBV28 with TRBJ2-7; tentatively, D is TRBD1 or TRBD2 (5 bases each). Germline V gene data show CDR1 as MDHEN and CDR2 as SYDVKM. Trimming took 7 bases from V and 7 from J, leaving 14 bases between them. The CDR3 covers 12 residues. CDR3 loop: CASTLGGVEQYF. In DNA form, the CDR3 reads TGTGCCAGCACCCTTGGGGGAGTTGAGCAGTACTTC. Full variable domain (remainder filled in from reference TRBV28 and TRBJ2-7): DVKVTQSSRYLVKRTGEKVFLECVQDMDHENMFWYRQDPGLGLRLIYFSYDVKMKEKGDIPEGYSVSREKKERFSLILESASTNQTSMYLCASTLGGVEQYFGPGTRLTVT.

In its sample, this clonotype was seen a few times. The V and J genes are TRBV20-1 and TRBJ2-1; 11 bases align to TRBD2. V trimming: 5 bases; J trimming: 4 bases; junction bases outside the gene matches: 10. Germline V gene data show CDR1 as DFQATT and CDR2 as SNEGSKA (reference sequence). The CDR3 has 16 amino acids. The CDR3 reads CSARELAGDNYNEQFF. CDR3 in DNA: TGCAGTGCTCGGGAACTAGCGGGAGATAATTACAATGAGCAGTTCTTC.

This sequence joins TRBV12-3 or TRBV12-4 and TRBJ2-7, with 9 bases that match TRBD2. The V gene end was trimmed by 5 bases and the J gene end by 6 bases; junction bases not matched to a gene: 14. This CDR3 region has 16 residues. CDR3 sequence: CASSPPGTSHVPEQYF. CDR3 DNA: TGTGCCAGCAGTCCTCCCGGGACTAGCCACGTCCCCGAGCAGTACTTC.

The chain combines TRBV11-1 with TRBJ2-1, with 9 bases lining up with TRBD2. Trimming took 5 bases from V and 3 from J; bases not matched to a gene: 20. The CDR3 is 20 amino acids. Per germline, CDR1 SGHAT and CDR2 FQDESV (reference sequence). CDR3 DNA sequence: TGTGCCAGCAGCCCCCTGGGCGGGGACACGAGGACTAGCGTCTACAATGAGCAGTTCTTC. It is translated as CASSPLGGDTRTSVYNEQFF. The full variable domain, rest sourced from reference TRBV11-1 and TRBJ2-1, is EAEVAQSPRYKITEKSQAVAFWCDPISGHATLYWYRQILGQGPELLVQFQDESVVDDSQLPKDRFSAERLKGVDSTLKIQPAELGDSAMYLCASSPLGGDTRTSVYNEQFFGPGTRLTVL.

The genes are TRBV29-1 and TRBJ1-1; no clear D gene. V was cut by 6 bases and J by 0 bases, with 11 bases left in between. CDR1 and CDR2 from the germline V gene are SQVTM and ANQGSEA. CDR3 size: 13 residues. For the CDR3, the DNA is TGCAGCGTCTGGGTACGCATGAACACTGAAGCTTTCTTT. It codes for CSVWVRMNTEAFF.

This chain's CDR3 is CAWRRQGYEQYF. DNA of the CDR3: TGTGCCTGGAGACGGCAGGGCTACGAGCAGTACTTC. The V call is TRBV30, the J call TRBJ2-7, with D possibly TRBD1 on 5 matching bases. Looked up from germline, CDR1 is GTSNPN and CDR2 is SVGIG (reference sequence). This CDR3 is 12 amino acids long. With 3 bases removed from V and 3 bases from J, the gap between germline ends came to 9 bases.

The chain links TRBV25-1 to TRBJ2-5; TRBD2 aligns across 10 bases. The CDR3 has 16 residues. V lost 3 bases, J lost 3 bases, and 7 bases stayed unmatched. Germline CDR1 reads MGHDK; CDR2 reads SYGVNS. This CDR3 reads CASSDLLAGAKETQYF. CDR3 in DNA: TGTGCCAGCAGTGATCTTCTAGCGGGAGCGAAAGAGACCCAGTACTTC.

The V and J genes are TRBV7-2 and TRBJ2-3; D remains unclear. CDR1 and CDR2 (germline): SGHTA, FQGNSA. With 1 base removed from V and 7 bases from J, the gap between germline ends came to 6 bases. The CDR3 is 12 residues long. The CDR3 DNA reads TGTGCCAGCAGCTTAGATTGGCATACGCAGTATTTT. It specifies CASSLDWHTQYF.

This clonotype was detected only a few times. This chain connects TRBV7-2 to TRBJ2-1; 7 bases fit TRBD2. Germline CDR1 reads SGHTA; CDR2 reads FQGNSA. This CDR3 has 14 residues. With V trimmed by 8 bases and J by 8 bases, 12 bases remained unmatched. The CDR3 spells CASADERGSYEQFF. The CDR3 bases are TGTGCCAGCGCGGACGAGCGCGGGAGTTATGAGCAGTTCTTC.

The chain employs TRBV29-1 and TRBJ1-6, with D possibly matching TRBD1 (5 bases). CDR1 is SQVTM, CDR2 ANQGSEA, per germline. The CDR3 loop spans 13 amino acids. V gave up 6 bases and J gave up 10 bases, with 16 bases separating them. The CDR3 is CSVGTGPGSPLHF. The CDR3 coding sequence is TGCAGCGTGGGGACTGGGCCAGGGTCACCCCTCCACTTT.

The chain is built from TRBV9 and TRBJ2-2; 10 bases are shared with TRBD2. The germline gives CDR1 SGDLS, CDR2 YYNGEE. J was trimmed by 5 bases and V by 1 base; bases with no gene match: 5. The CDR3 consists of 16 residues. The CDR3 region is CASSVSPSGSTGELFF. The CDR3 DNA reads TGTGCCAGCAGCGTATCCCCTAGCGGGAGTACCGGGGAGCTGTTTTTT.